The clone carrying this T cell receptor (beta chain) has a handful of counts. The ends were cut back, 0 bases at V and 1 base at J, with 9 bases in the middle. The CDR3 has 15 amino acids. Germline V gene data show CDR1 as SGHAT and CDR2 as FQNNGV. Unique molecular identifiers were used to barcode this TCRbeta library. TCRdb reprocessed the PCR reads via MiXCR and lists one record per CDR3 protein. The sample contains hundreds of thousands of distinct CDR3 sequences, approximately 13% of which appear only once. These data are taken from a study of T-cell reconstitution after alpha-beta-depleted transplantation in children.

This TCR came from a male patient under 18 who had a stem cell transplant for acute myeloid leukemia, so the T cells may come from the graft donor. V is TRBV11-2 and J is TRBJ1-1, with no clear D. Sequencing used PBMCs, mostly from graft donor cells, obtained 360 days after TCRalphabeta/CD19-depleted stem cell transplant. CDR3 amino acids: CASSLDGRENTEAFF. The CDR3 nucleotides read TGTGCCAGCAGCTTAGATGGGCGGGAGAACACTGAAGCTTTCTTT.